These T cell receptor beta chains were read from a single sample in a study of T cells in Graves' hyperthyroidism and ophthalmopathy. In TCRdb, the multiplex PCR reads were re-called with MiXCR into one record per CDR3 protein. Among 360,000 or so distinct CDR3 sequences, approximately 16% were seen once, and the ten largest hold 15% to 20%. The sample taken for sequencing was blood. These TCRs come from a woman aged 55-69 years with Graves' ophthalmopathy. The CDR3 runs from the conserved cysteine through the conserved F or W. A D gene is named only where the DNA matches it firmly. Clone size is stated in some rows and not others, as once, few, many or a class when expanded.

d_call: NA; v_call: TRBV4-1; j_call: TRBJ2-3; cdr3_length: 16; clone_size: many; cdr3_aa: CASSQDKAGDTDTQYF
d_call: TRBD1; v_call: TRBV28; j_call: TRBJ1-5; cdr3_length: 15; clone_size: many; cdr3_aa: CASSPPAGGSQPQHF
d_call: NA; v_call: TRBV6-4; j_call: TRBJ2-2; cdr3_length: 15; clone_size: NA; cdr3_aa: CASRGTGANTGELFF
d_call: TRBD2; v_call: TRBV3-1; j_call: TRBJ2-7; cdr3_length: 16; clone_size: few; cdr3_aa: CASSPKVTSGSLEQYF
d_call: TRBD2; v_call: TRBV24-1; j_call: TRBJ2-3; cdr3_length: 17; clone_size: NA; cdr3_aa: CATSDTGLAGGTDTQYF
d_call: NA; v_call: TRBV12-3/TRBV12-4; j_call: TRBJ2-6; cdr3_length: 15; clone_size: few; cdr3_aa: CASSLSHPGANVLTF
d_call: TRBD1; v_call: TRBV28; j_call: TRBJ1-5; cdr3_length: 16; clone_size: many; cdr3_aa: CASSFGGTAGNQPQHF
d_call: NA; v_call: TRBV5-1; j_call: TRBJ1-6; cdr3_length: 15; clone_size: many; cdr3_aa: CASSLAFGDDSPLHF
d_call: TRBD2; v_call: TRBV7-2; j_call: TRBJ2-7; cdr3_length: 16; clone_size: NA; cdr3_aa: CASSSKALAGAYEQYF
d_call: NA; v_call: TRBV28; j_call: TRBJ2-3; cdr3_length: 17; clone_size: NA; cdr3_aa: CASSFPGQSYTYNTQYF
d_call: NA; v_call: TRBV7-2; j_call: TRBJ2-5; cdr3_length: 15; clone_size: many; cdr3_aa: CASSLSRAKQETQYF
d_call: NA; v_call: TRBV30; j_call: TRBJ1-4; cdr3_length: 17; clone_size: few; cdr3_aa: CAWSVRGRWVRGEKLFF
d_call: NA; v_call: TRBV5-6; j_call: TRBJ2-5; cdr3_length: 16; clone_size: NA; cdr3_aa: CASSLGGTGIQETQYF
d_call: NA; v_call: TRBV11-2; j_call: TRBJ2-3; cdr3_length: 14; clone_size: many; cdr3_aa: CASSLGGSADTQYF
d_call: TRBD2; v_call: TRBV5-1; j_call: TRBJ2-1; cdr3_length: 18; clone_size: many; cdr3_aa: CASSFGTAHAGGVDEQFF
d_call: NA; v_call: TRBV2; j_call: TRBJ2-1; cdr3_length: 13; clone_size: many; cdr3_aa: CASGTGVLNEQFF
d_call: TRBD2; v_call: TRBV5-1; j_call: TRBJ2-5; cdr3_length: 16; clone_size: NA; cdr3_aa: CASRLLAGGVRETQYF
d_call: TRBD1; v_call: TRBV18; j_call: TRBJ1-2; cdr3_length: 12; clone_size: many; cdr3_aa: CASSPTGGGYTF
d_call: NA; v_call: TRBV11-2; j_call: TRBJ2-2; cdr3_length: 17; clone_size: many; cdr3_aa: CASSPRSGLPNTGELFF
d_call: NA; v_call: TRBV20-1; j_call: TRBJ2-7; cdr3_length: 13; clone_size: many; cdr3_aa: CSAGGRGRDEQYF
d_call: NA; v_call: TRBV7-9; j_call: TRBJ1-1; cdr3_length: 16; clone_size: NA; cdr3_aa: CASSLRGGSDNTEAFF
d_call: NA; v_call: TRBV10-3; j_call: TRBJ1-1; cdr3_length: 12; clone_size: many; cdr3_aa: CAGRDGNTEAFF
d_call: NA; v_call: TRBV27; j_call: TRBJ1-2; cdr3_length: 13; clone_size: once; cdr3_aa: CASRWSGGEGYTF
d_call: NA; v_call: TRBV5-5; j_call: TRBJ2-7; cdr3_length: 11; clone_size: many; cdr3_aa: CASSSTREQYF
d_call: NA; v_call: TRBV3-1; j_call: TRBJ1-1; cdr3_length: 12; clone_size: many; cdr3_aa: CASSPRNTEAFF
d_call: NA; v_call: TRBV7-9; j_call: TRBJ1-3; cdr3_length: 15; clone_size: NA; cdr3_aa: CASSLGSNSGNTIYF
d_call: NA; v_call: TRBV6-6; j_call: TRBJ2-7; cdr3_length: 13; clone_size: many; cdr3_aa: CASSYVGSYEQYF
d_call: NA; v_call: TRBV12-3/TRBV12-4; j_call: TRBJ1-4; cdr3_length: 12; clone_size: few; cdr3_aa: CAGRKGKEKLFF
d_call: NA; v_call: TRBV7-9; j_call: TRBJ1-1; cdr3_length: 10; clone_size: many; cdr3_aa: CASSMDWAFF
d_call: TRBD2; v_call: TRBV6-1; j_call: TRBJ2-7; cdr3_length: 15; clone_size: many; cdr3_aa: CASSEDWAGGSLQYF
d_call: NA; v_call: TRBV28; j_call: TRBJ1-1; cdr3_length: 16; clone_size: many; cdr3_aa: CASSLLQGVSNTEAFF
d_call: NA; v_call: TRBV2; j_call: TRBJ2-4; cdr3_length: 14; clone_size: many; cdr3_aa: CASSESLSRAIQYF
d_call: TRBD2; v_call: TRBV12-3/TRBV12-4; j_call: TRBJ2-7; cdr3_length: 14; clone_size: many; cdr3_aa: CASRETSGPNEQYF
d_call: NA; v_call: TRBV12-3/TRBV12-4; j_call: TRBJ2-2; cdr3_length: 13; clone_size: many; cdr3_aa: CASSLPVPGELFF
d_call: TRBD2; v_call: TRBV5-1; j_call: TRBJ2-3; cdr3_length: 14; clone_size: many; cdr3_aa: CASTQLAATDTQYF
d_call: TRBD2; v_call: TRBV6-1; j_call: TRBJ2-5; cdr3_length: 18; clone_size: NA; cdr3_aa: CASSSGTSGRGGGETQYF
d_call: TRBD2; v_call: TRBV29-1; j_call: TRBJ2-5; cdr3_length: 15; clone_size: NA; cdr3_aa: CSVGTSGRARETQYF
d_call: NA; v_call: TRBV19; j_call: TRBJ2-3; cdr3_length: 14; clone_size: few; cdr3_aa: CASTKARSADTQYF
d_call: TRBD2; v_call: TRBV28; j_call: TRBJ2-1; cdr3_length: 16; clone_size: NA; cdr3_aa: CASSLSGLAGGHEQFF
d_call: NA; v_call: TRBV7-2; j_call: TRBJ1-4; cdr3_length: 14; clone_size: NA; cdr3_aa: CASSSAGTFEKLFF
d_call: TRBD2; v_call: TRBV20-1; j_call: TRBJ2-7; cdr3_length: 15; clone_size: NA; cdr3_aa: CSARDVASGSYEQYF
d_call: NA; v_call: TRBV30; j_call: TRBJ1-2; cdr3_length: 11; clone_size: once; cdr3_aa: CAWTGNYGYTF
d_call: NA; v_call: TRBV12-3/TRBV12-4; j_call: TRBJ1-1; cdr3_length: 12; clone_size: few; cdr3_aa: CASTPQWGRAFF
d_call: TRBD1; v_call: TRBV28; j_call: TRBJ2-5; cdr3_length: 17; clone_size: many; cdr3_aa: CASSTRGDRQSQETQYF
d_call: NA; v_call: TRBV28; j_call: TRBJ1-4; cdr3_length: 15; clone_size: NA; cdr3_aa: CASSFLTPTGEKLFF
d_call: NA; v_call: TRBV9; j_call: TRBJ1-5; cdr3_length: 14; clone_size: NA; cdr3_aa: CASSVEPGNQPQHF